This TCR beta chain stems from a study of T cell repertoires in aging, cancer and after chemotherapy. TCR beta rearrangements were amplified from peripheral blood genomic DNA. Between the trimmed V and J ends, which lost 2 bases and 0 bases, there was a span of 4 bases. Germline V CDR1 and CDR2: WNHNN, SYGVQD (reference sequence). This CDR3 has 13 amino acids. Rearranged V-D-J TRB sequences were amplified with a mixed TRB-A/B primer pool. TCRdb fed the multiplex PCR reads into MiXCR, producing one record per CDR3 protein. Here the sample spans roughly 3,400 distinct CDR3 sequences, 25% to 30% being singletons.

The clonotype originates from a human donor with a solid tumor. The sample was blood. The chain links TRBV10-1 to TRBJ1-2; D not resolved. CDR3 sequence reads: CASSETTNYGYTF. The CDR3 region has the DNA TGCGCCAGCAGTGAGACAACTAACTATGGCTACACCTTC.